This T cell receptor beta chain was recovered during a study of T-cell reconstitution after alpha-beta-depleted transplantation in children (dated by TCRdb to 2016 to 2018). Background for the entire study: Using TCR repertoire profiling, the study followed T-cell immune reconstitution in a quantitative way in children after TCRalphabeta/CD19-depleted allogeneic hematopoietic cell transplantation.

Overall study outcomes, separate from this receptor: The apparently early recovery of alphabetaT-cell counts about two months after transplant reportedly depended on only several hundred rapidly expanded clones that came from non-depleted graft cells. In some patients, high TCRbeta diversity at day 60 was attributed to recipient T cells and intrathymic progenitors that had survived conditioning. Over the following months the frequencies of hyperexpanded clones went down, and after one year T-cell counts and TCRbeta diversity were mostly credited to newly produced T cells.

Library creation used PCR. Instrument used: Illumina HiSeq 2500. TCR library preparation used molecular barcoding, with unique molecular identifiers applied to normalize quantification of the TCRbeta repertoire. The public reads were quality trimmed at Q25 with fastp and then assembled into clones with MiXCR by TCRdb, keeping productive beta chains. All rows with the same CDR3 protein become a single entry with the most common DNA and genes. Counted in this sample were around 300,000 distinct CDR3 sequences; around 10% of them appeared once. The ten largest clones add up to 7% to 9.5% of the sample. At the junction V is shortened by 11 bases and J by 1 base; bases outside the gene matches: 6. The CDR3, cysteine through phenylalanine, is 14 amino acids long. Kept here is only the CDR3 DNA, which spans 42 bases and is read in frame from base 1. In the germline V gene, CDR1 corresponds to SGHVS and CDR2 to FNYEAQ.

The treatment or condition label on this specimen signifies: allogeneic hematopoietic cell transplantation with graft depleted of TCRalphabeta T cells and CD19 B cells. Transplant recipients were children who received TCRalphabeta/CD19-depleted allogeneic hematopoietic cell grafts. This clonotype was found many times. Its antigen remains unidentified. Base quality data are lacking; no much larger clone is found one base away. The TCR sequence derives from a boy in the first two years of life with acute myeloid leukemia, due to receive a stem cell transplant. The sequenced sample was PBMCs, obtained before TCRalphabeta/CD19-depleted stem cell transplant. This chain joins TRBV7-6 to TRBJ2-2; 8 bases in the junction line up with TRBD2. For the CDR3, the sequence is CAATLAGNTGELFF. The DNA sequence reads TGTGCCGCAACGCTAGCGGGGAACACCGGGGAGCTGTTTTTT.